One and the same sample provided the 6 T cell receptor beta chains below, sequenced in a study of cytomegalovirus exposure and HLA in healthy donors. This PCR relied on a set of 60 Vbeta primers and 13 Jbeta primers. Data came from immunoSEQ multiplex PCR; TCRdb stores just in-frame clones and leaves some out. The table records 90,000 to 100,000 clones, about three quarters of them present only once. Material: PBMCs. The receptors were sampled from a man between 60 and 70 years old in good health and CMV-seropositive.

The rearrangement links TRBV7-2 to TRBJ1-4; possible D gene TRBD1, 5 bases. The CDR3 runs 14 residues. Germline V lookup: CDR1 SGHTA, CDR2 FQGNSA. Trimming left V 2 bases short and J 5 bases short, with 9 bases between. The CDR3 DNA is TGTGCCAGCAGCTTACAGGGCCAGAATGAAAAACTGTTTTTT. It is translated as CASSLQGQNEKLFF.

The chain employs TRBV4-1 and TRBJ2-7; possible D gene TRBD1, 6 bases. The germline V and J ends were trimmed by 3 bases and 6 bases, with 18 bases remaining between them. Germline CDR1 MGHRA, CDR2 YSYEKL. This CDR3 is 15 amino acids long. The CDR3 DNA follows: TGCGCCAGCAGCCAGGCAGGGGTACCCCATAGCGAGCAGTACTTC. It encodes CASSQAGVPHSEQYF.

The chain employs TRBV30 and TRBJ2-1, with D possibly TRBD2 on 5 matching bases. The CDR3 covers 13 residues. Germline assignment: CDR1 GTSNPN and CDR2 SVGIG (reference sequence). The V end was cut by 2 bases, the J end by 5 bases, with 10 bases between. The CDR3 DNA is TGTGCCTGGAGTTCGCTAGCCCACAATGAGCAGTTCTTC. Its translation: CAWSSLAHNEQFF.

The gene calls are TRBV6-5 and TRBJ1-5; D is unclear. The V gene's germline CDR1 is MNHEY and CDR2 SVGAGI. The CDR3 covers 15 residues. V lost 6 bases and J lost 2, with 14 bases in between. CDR3 sequence reads: CASSVKPYGNQPQHF. CDR3 sequence (DNA): TGTGCCAGCAGCGTCAAGCCATATGGCAATCAGCCCCAGCATTTT.

The chain carries TRBV5-1 and TRBJ2-2, with D possibly being TRBD1 (7 bases). Trimming took 1 base from V and 6 from J, leaving 13 bases between them. This CDR3 comprises 15 residues. Germline-derived CDR1 and CDR2 are SGHRS and YFSETQ. This chain's CDR3 is CASSLTRGEAGELFF. CDR3 nucleotide sequence: TGCGCCAGCAGCTTGACCAGGGGGGAGGCCGGGGAGCTGTTTTTT.

Here the CDR3 DNA reads TGTGCCAGTATTACAGGGGGCCTGGGGACTGAAGCTTTCTTT. Translating it yields CASITGGLGTEAFF. This chain links TRBV19 with TRBJ1-1; 9 nucleotides align to TRBD1. The CDR3 is 14 residues long. V was clipped by 7 bases and J by 5 bases; unmatched bases: 8. Germline lookup yields CDR1 LNHDA and CDR2 SQIVND (reference sequence).